Listed below are T cell receptor beta chains from one sample, sequenced in a study of T cells in Graves' hyperthyroidism and ophthalmopathy. In TCRdb, the multiplex PCR reads were re-called with MiXCR into one record per CDR3 protein. The repertoire has about 360,000 distinct CDR3 sequences, around 25% of them found once; the top ten carry more than 60%. The sequencing input was blood. These TCRs come from a man aged 45-65 years with Graves' hyperthyroidism. CDR3s include the opening cysteine and the closing phenylalanine or tryptophan. A D gene is named only where the DNA matches it firmly. Size is omitted from some rows. Given values are once, few, many or a class for expanded clones.

d_gene	v_gene	j_gene	abundance	CDR3nt	CDR3aa
TRBD2	TRBV12-3/TRBV12-4	TRBJ2-5	NA	TGTGCCAGCAGTTCCTTTTTGGGGGAGGGCCTGAAGACCCAGTACTTC	CASSSFLGEGLKTQYF
NA	TRBV11-2	TRBJ1-3	NA	TGTGCCAGCAGCTTAGATCGGGGCAGCACGTCTGGAAACACCATATATTTT	CASSLDRGSTSGNTIYF
TRBD1	TRBV29-1	TRBJ2-7	NA	TGCAGCGCTGACAGGGGGCCAGGCGAGCAGTACTTC	CSADRGPGEQYF
NA	TRBV3-1	TRBJ2-3	many	TGTGCCAGCAGCCAAGAAGGCGGAACAGATACGCAGTATTTT	CASSQEGGTDTQYF
NA	TRBV7-2	TRBJ1-5	few	TGTGCCAGCAGTCTGGACTACAATCAGCCCCAGCATTTT	CASSLDYNQPQHF
TRBD2	TRBV9	TRBJ2-1	few	TGTGCCAGCAGCGTAAGCGGGACCTACAATGAGCAGTTCTTC	CASSVSGTYNEQFF
NA	TRBV6-5	TRBJ1-1	NA	TGTGCCAGCAGTTATAGGTCGGGCAACAGGGTGTTTTATGGTAACACTGAAGCTTTCTTT	CASSYRSGNRVFYGNTEAFF
TRBD1	TRBV4-1	TRBJ1-3	few	TGCGCCAGCAGCCAAGTCCCAGGGGGAACAGGAAACACCATATATTTT	CASSQVPGGTGNTIYF
NA	TRBV12-3/TRBV12-4	TRBJ2-2	many	TGTGCCAGCAGTTTCCGGACAGAAAACACCGGGGAGCTGTTTTTT	CASSFRTENTGELFF
NA	TRBV6-2/TRBV6-3	TRBJ1-5	NA	TGTGCCAGCAGTTACTCGGATCAGCCCCAGCATTTT	CASSYSDQPQHF
NA	TRBV3-1	TRBJ2-2	many	TGTGCCAGCCGGGGACTGGGGTGGCGGACCGGGGAGCTGTTTTTT	CASRGLGWRTGELFF
NA	TRBV19	TRBJ2-3	NA	TGTGCCAGTAGGGTGGGGGATACGCAGTATTTT	CASRVGDTQYF
TRBD2	TRBV12-5	TRBJ2-5	NA	TGTGCTAGTGGTTTCAGCGGGACTGAGACCCAGTACTTC	CASGFSGTETQYF
NA	TRBV28	TRBJ1-5	many	TGTGCCAGCAGCCCTATGACAGCCAAGCTTAGCAATCAGCCCCAGCATTTT	CASSPMTAKLSNQPQHF
NA	TRBV28	TRBJ1-6	NA	TGTGCCAGCAGTTCCCAGTCGTCGCCCCTCCACTTT	CASSSQSSPLHF
TRBD2	TRBV14	TRBJ2-7	few	TGTGCCAGCAGCCAAGATCCCGCCCGGGGGGGCGAGCAGTACTTC	CASSQDPARGGEQYF